The entry that follows covers one TCR beta chain sequence. The data belong to a study of OX40 agonist ivuxolimab in advanced cancers. The CDR3 runs 16 residues. V was cut by 1 base and J by 3 bases, with 13 bases left in between. Germline assignment: CDR1 SGDLS and CDR2 YYNGEE. Libraries were prepared by immunoSEQ multiplex PCR; TCRdb keeps only in-frame clonotypes and omits some of them. The profile shows 96,000 or so clones, around 91% of them singletons. The V call is TRBV9, the J call TRBJ2-2; the D gene is possibly TRBD2 (6 bases). The TCR originated in an adult with an advanced solid tumor such as melanoma, head and neck, liver or kidney cancer. The sequencing used CD4+ or CD8+ T cells sorted from blood, collected in a trial of the OX40 agonist ivuxolimab. The CDR3 DNA is TGTGCCAGCAGCGTAAGGACGGGAGCGGACACCGGGGAGCTGTTTTTT. This sequence encodes CASSVRTGADTGELFF.